The sequence of this TCR beta chain was determined in a study of blood T cells in healthy people across ages. This clonotype showed up just once. For the second PCR, which ran for about 7 to 11 cycles, a sample-barcoded 5' primer and a J-beta primer mix were used. TCRdb passed the 5' RACE reads through MiXCR, listing each CDR3 protein once. This sample has 700,000 or so distinct CDR3 sequences, with 20% to 25% found just once. Germline loops: CDR1 MNHNS, CDR2 SASEGT. V trimming: 3 bases; J trimming: 6 bases; junction bases outside the gene matches: 2. This CDR3 region has 13 residues. The chain joins TRBV6-1 to TRBJ1-1; 9 bases match TRBD1. The material sequenced was blood. This sequence was found in a man aged 65 to 79 in good health. The CDR3: CASSEGDRAEAFF. The CDR3 bases are TGTGCCAGCAGTGAGGGGGACAGGGCTGAAGCTTTCTTT.